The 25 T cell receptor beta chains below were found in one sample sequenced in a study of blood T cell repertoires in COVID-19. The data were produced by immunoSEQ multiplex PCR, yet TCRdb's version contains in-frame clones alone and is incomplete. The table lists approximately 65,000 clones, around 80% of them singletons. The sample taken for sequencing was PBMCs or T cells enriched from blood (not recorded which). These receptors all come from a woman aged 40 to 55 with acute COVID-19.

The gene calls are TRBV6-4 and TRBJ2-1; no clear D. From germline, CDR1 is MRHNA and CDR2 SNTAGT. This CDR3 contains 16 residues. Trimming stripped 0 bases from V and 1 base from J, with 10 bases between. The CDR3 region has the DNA TGTGCCAGCAGTGACTCGAGTGCACAGTCCTACAATGAGCAGTTCTTC. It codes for CASSDSSAQSYNEQFF.

In nucleotides, the CDR3 is TGCAGCGACCTGACAGGGCAGGACTATGGCTACACCTTC. Amino acids: CSDLTGQDYGYTF. The genes are TRBV29-1 and TRBJ1-2; TRBD1 agrees at 7 bases. Germline CDR1 reads SQVTM; CDR2 reads ANQGSEA. This CDR3 is 13 amino acids long. V lost 7 bases, J lost 3 bases, and 8 bases stayed unmatched.

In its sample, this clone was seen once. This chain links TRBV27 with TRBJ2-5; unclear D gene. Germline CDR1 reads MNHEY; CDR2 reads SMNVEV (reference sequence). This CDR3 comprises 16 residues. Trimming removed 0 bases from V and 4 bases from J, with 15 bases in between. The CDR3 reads CASSLSRVVASETQYF. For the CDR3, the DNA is TGTGCCAGCAGTTTATCGAGAGTAGTAGCCTCAGAGACCCAGTACTTC.

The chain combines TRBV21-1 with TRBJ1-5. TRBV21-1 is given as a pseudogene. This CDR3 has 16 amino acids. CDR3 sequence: CASSKGGGREGQPQHF. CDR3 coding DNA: TGTGCCAGCAGCAAAGGGGGGGGCAGGGAAGGTCAGCCCCAGCATTTT.

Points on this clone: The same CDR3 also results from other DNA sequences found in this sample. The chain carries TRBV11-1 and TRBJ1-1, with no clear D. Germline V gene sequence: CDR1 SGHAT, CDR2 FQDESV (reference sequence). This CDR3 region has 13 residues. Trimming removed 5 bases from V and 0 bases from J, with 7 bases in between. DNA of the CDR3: TGTGCCAGCAGCCCTACCGTGAACACTGAAGCTTTCTTT. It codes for CASSPTVNTEAFF.

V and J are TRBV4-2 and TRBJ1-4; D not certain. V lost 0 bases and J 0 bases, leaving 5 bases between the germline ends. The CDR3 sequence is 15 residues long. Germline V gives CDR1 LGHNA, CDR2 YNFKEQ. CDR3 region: CASSQDLATNEKLFF. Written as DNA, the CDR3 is TGTGCCAGCAGCCAAGATCTCGCAACTAATGAAAAACTGTTTTTT.

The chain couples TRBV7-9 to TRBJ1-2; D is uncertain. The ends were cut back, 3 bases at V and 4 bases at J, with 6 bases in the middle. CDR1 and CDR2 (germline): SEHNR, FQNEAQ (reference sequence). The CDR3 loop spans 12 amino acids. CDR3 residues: CASSFMSYGYTF. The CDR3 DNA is TGTGCCAGCAGCTTCATGAGCTATGGCTACACCTTC.

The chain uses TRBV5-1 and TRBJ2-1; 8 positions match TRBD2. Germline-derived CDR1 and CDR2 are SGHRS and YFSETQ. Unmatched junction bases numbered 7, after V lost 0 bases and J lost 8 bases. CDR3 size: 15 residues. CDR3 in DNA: TGCGCCAGCAGCTTGGGGGGACTAGTAATGGATGAGCAGTTCTTC. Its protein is CASSLGGLVMDEQFF.

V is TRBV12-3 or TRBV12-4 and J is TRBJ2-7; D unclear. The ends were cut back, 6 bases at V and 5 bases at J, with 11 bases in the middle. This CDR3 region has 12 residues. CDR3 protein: CASRAGRHEQYF. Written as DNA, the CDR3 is TGTGCCAGCAGGGCAGGAAGACACGAGCAGTACTTC.

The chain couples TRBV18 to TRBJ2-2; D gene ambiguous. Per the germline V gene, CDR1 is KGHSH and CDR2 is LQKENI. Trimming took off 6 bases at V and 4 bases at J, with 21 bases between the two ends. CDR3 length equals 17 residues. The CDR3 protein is CASSLRSTEMGTGELFF. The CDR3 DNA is TGTGCCAGCTCCTTAAGGTCGACTGAGATGGGCACCGGGGAGCTGTTTTTT.

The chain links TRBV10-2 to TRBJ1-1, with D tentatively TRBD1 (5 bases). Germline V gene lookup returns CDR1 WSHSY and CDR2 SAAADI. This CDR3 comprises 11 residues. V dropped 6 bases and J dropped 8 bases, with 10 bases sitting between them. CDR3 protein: CASSMGGEAFF. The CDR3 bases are TGCGCCAGCAGCATGGGGGGAGAAGCTTTCTTT.

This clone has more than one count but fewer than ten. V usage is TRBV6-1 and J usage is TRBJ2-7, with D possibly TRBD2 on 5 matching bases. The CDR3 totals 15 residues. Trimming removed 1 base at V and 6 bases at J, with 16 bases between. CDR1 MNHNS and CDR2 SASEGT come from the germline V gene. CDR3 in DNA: TGTGCCAGCAGTGAAGTCGGCGGTGGAGGAGTCGAGCAGTACTTC. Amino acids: CASSEVGGGGVEQYF.

Here the CDR3 reads CASSQEDRGYEQFF. The DNA for the CDR3 is TGCGCCAGCAGCCAGGAGGACAGGGGCTATGAGCAGTTCTTC. The chain couples TRBV4-1 to TRBJ2-1, with TRBD1 matching 9 bases. V was clipped by 3 bases and J by 8 bases; unmatched bases: 5. Germline assignment: CDR1 MGHRA and CDR2 YSYEKL. This CDR3 spans 14 amino acids.

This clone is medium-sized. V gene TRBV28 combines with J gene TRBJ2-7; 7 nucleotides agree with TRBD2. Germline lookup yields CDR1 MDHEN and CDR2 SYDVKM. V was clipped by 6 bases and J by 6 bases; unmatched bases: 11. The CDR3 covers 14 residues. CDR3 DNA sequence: TGTGCCAGCAGCCCTCCCGGGGGGTTCGGCGAGCAGTACTTC. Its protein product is CASSPPGGFGEQYF.

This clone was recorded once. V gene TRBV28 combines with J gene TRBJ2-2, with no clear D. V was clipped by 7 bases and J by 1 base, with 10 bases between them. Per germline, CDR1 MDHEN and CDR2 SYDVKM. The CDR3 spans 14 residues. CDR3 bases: TGTGCCAGCACCCTGATACAGAACACCGGGGAGCTGTTTTTT. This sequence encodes CASTLIQNTGELFF. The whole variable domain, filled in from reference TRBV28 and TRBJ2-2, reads DVKVTQSSRYLVKRTGEKVFLECVQDMDHENMFWYRQDPGLGLRLIYFSYDVKMKEKGDIPEGYSVSREKKERFSLILESASTNQTSMYLCASTLIQNTGELFFGEGSRLTVL.

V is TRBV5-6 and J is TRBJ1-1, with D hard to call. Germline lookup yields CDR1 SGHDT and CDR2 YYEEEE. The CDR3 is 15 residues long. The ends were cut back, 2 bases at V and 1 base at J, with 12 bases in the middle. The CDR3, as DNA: TGTGCCAGCAGCTTTTCTGGGCCATGGAACACTGAAGCTTTCTTT. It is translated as CASSFSGPWNTEAFF.

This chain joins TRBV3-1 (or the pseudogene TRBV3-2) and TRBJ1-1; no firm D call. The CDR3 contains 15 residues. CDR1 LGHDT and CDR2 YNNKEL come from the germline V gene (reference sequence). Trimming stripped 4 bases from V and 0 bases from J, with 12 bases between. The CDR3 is CASSPGRGLNTEAFF. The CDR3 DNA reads TGTGCCAGCAGCCCGGGTAGAGGGTTGAACACTGAAGCTTTCTTT.

CDR3 residues: CASSEGRTGPYGYTF. Here the CDR3 DNA reads TGTGCCAGCTCAGAGGGTAGGACAGGGCCTTACGGCTACACCTTC. The V call is TRBV2, the J call TRBJ1-2; 8 nucleotides agree with TRBD1. The ends lost 8 bases at V and 8 bases at J; junction bases unmatched: 16. The V gene's germline CDR1 is SNHLY and CDR2 FYNNEI. The CDR3 runs 15 residues.

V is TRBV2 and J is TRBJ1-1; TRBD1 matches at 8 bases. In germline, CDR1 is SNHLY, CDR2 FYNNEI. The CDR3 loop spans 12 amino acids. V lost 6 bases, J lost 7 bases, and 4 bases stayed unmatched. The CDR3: CASRQGAFEAFF. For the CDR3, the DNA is TGTGCCAGCAGGCAGGGGGCTTTTGAAGCTTTCTTT.

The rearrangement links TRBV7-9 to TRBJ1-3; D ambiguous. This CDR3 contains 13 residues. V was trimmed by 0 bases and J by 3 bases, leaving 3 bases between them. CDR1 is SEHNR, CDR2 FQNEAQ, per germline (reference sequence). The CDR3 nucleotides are TGTGCCAGCAGCTTAGCCGTTGGAAACACCATATATTTT. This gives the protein CASSLAVGNTIYF.

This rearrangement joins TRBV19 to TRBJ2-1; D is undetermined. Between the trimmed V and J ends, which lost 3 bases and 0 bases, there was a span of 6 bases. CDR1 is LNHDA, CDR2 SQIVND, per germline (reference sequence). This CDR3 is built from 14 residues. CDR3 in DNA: TGTGCCAGTAGTATTTCCCGCTCCTACAATGAGCAGTTCTTC. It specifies CASSISRSYNEQFF.

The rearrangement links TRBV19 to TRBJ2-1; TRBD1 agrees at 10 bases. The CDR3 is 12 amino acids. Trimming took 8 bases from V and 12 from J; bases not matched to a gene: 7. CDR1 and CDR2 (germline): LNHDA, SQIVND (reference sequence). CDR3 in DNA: TGTGCCAGTGGACAGGGGGTTCTCTCGCAGTTCTTC. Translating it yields CASGQGVLSQFF.

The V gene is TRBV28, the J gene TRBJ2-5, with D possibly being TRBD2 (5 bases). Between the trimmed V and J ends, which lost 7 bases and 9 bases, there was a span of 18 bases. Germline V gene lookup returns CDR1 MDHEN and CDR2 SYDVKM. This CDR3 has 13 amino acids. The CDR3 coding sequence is TGTGCCAGCACCCCTTTGGTAGTCGGGGCCCAGTACTTC. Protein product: CASTPLVVGAQYF.

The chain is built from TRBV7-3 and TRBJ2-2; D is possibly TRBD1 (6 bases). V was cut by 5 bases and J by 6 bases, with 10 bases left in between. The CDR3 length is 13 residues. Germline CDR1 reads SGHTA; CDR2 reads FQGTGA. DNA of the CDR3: TGTGCCAGCAGCCTCAGGGGCCCCGGGGAGCTGTTTTTT. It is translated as CASSLRGPGELFF. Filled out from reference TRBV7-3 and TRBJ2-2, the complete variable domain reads GAGVSQTPSNKVTEKGKYVELRCDPISGHTALYWYRQSLGQGPEFLIYFQGTGAADDSGLPNDRFFAVRPEGSVSTLKIQRTERGDSAVYLCASSLRGPGELFFGEGSRLTVL.

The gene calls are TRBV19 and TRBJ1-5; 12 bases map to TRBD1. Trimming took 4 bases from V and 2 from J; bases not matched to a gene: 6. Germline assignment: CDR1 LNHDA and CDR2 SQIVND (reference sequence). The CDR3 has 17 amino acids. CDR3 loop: CASSTGTGGVGNQPQHF. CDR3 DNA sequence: TGTGCCAGTAGTACCGGGACAGGGGGCGTTGGCAATCAGCCCCAGCATTTT.